This T cell receptor (beta chain) came from a study of CD8+CD57+ T cells in acquired aplastic anemia. General observations from the study: No significant difference in CD8+ Simpson's diversity was found between patients and controls.

An expansion of CD8+CD57+ cells by flow cytometry had been shown in patients chosen for sequencing. When blood sampling took place, the patients had received no therapy. Genomic DNA, the template, was used for profiling of the TCR beta VDJ and CDR3. Via MiXCR, TCRdb re-called the reads, giving one row per CDR3 protein. The sample contains 150,000 to 180,000 distinct CDR3 sequences, 40% to 65% of which appear only once. In its sample, this clonotype is large. The antigen remains unidentified. The sequencing input was sorted CD4+, CD8+, or CD8+CD57+ T cells (not recorded which) from PBMCs. This TCR derives from a human donor with aplastic anemia.

In nucleotides, the CDR3 is TGCAGTGCTAGAGATCCCCCCGTTAGCGGGACGCGGGGCACAGATACGCAGTATTTT. Its protein product is CSARDPPVSGTRGTDTQYF. The chain joins TRBV20-1 to TRBJ2-3, with 8 nucleotides matching TRBD2. Germline V gene data show CDR1 as DFQATT and CDR2 as SNEGSKA (reference sequence). CDR3 length equals 19 residues. With 0 bases clipped from V and 1 base from J, the junction kept 15 bases outside the gene matches.